These 4 T cell receptor beta chains share one sample of origin, sequenced in a study. This table comes from immunoSEQ multiplex PCR, and its TCRdb copy is limited to in-frame clones, with some not included. Among 60,000 to 85,000 clones, around 95% were seen once, and the ten largest hold roughly 4.5%. Sequenced input: PBMCs. These receptor sequences come from a man between 40 and 49 years old with rheumatoid arthritis.

CDR3 bases: TGCGCCAGCAGCCAAGATCGGCAGGGGGCTCCCCAAGAGACCCAGTACTTC. Encoded protein: CASSQDRQGAPQETQYF. The chain couples TRBV4-3 to TRBJ2-5; 8 bases map to TRBD1. The CDR3 spans 17 residues. Trimming cost V 0 bases and J 1 base; bases outside gene matches: 7. CDR1 and CDR2 from the germline V gene are LGHNA and YSLEER.

The V and J genes are TRBV5-5 and TRBJ1-2; D may be TRBD1 (5 bases). Trimming removed 4 bases from V and 4 bases from J, with 20 bases in between. The CDR3 loop spans 16 amino acids. Looked up from germline, CDR1 is SGHKS and CDR2 is YYEKEE (reference sequence). The CDR3 DNA sequence: TGTGCCAGCAGCCCTTCAATGGGGACTCCGCCCTATGGCTACACCTTC. Protein product: CASSPSMGTPPYGYTF.

The CDR3 nucleotides are TGCGCCAGCAGCTTGGTCAATCCGGACTATGGCTACACCTTC. Translation: CASSLVNPDYGYTF. The chain is built from TRBV5-1 and TRBJ1-2; D remains unclear. This CDR3 region has 14 residues. Germline V lookup: CDR1 SGHRS, CDR2 YFSETQ. V dropped 0 bases and J dropped 3 bases, with 9 bases sitting between them.

The chain uses TRBV6-1 and TRBJ1-1; D possibly corresponds to TRBD1 (6 bases). CDR1 and CDR2 from the germline V gene are MNHNS and SASEGT. Between the trimmed V and J ends, which lost 5 bases and 11 bases, there was a span of 18 bases. The CDR3 runs to 13 residues. The CDR3 here is CASSTENRARAFF. CDR3 sequence (DNA): TGTGCCAGCAGTACCGAAAACAGGGCGAGGGCTTTCTTT.